A single sample is the source of the 21 T cell receptor beta chains below, sequenced in a study of blood T cell repertoires in COVID-19. Assay: immunoSEQ multiplex PCR; the TCRdb copy retains only in-frame clones and omits some. In the table there are about 13,000 clones, around 80% of which are singletons. The sample taken for sequencing was peripheral blood. All receptors come from a human donor in a cohort sampled during active COVID-19.

J is TRBJ2-7 and V is TRBV10-1, with 10 bases identical to TRBD1. V was pared by 0 bases and J by 4 bases, with 3 bases of the junction left unmatched. The CDR3 has 15 residues. Germline CDR1 is WNHNN and CDR2 is SYGVQD (reference sequence). CDR3 region: CASSESWDRGYEQYF. CDR3 DNA: TGCGCCAGCAGTGAGTCGTGGGACAGGGGTTACGAGCAGTACTTC.

This clone appeared a single time. The rearrangement uses TRBV5-1 and TRBJ2-3; 7 nucleotides line up with TRBD2. Germline assignment: CDR1 SGHRS and CDR2 YFSETQ. This CDR3 contains 15 residues. After removal of 1 base from V and 0 bases from J, the junction contained 2 bases not matched to a gene. Here the CDR3 reads CASSLLGGSTDTQYF. CDR3 nucleotide sequence: TGCGCCAGCAGCTTGTTGGGGGGGAGCACAGATACGCAGTATTTT.

The chain couples TRBV7-9 to TRBJ1-1, with 10 bases that match TRBD1. V was pared by 7 bases and J by 2 bases, with 4 bases of the junction left unmatched. The CDR3 contains 14 residues. Germline CDR1 is SEHNR and CDR2 is FQNEAQ (reference sequence). CDR3: CASTGQGVNTEAFF. CDR3 nucleotide sequence: TGTGCCAGCACCGGACAGGGGGTTAACACTGAAGCTTTCTTT.

This clone was counted once. The chain joins TRBV6-1 to TRBJ2-7; possibly TRBD1 for D (5 bases). This CDR3 comprises 13 residues. Germline V CDR1 and CDR2: MNHNS, SASEGT. V lost 7 bases to trimming and J lost 3 bases, with 13 bases between them. DNA of the CDR3: TGTGCCAGCATACAGGCGGCAGACTACGAGCAGTACTTC. It encodes CASIQAADYEQYF.

This clone came up once. The V call is TRBV5-6, the J call TRBJ1-5, with TRBD1 matching over 7 bases. The V segment lost 6 bases and the J segment 1 base; nucleotides outside the gene matches: 4. This CDR3 has 14 residues. Per the germline V gene, CDR1 is SGHDT and CDR2 is YYEEEE. CDR3 in amino acids: CASTQGQSNQPQHF. DNA of the CDR3: TGTGCCAGCACCCAGGGACAGAGCAATCAGCCCCAGCATTTT.

The chain is built from TRBV7-2 and TRBJ1-6, with 11 bases lining up with TRBD1. CDR3 size: 15 residues. Germline V gene lookup returns CDR1 SGHTA and CDR2 FQGNSA. J lost 9 bases, V lost 5 bases, and 6 bases had no gene match. CDR3 DNA: TGTGCCAGCAGCGGTCGGACAGGGGGCAGTTCACCCCTCCACTTT. Translating it yields CASSGRTGGSSPLHF.

This chain uses TRBV6-2 or TRBV6-3 with TRBJ2-2; a weak D match, TRBD2 (6 bases). Germline CDR1 and CDR2: MNHEY and SVGEGT. The CDR3 has 15 amino acids. V was clipped by 5 bases and J by 2 bases, with 12 bases between them. CDR3 sequence: CASSGGETNTGELFF. For the CDR3, the DNA is TGTGCCAGCAGTGGCGGGGAAACAAACACCGGGGAGCTGTTTTTT.

The chain couples TRBV10-3 to TRBJ1-5, with a weak D call TRBD1 (5 bases). The CDR3 loop spans 17 amino acids. Germline loops: CDR1 ENHRY, CDR2 SYGVKD. V was shortened by 1 base and J by 0 bases, with 13 bases between the two germline ends. CDR3 in amino acids: CAISEYQGGYSNQPQHF. The CDR3 nucleotides are TGTGCCATCAGTGAGTACCAGGGAGGGTATAGCAATCAGCCCCAGCATTTT.

The chain joins TRBV2 to TRBJ2-1; TRBD2 matches 10 bases. Germline V lookup: CDR1 SNHLY, CDR2 FYNNEI. This CDR3 is 16 amino acids long. The junction had 12 bases not matched to a gene; V was cut back by 6 bases and J by 7 bases. The DNA of the CDR3 is TGTGCCAGCAGACCCCAACAAGCGGGGGGGCTTAATGAGCAGTTCTTC. It encodes CASRPQQAGGLNEQFF.

V and J are TRBV3-1 (or the pseudogene TRBV3-2) and TRBJ1-2; possibly TRBD1 for D (6 bases). Germline V CDR1 and CDR2: LGHDT, YNNKEL (reference sequence). Trimming took 4 bases from V and 4 from J, leaving 10 bases between them. This CDR3 has 13 amino acids. DNA of the CDR3: TGTGCCAGCAGCCCCTTAGGGGGCTATGGCTACACCTTC. This codes for CASSPLGGYGYTF.

This chain connects TRBV5-1 to TRBJ1-2, with 7 bases matching TRBD1. Germline loops: CDR1 SGHRS, CDR2 YFSETQ. This CDR3 is 13 amino acids long. Trimming removed 2 bases from V and 6 bases from J; junction bases left unmatched: 4. The CDR3 sequence: CASSLQGRNGYTF. The CDR3 region has the DNA TGCGCCAGCAGCTTACAGGGGAGAAATGGCTACACCTTC.

DNA for the CDR3: TGTGCCAGCAGCGAACAGGTGTCTGGGGCCAACGTCCTGACTTTC. It is translated as CASSEQVSGANVLTF. The chain is built from TRBV11-2 and TRBJ2-6; D is perhaps TRBD1 (5 bases). This CDR3 contains 15 residues. V lost 5 bases, J lost 1 base, and 9 bases lay in between. Germline lookup yields CDR1 SGHAT and CDR2 FQNNGV.

This clone was counted a single time. The chain links TRBV29-1 to TRBJ1-3; no firm D call. Trimming shortened V by 3 bases and J by 0 bases, and 6 bases separated the two germline ends. Germline-derived CDR1 and CDR2 are SQVTM and ANQGSEA. The CDR3 has 13 amino acids. Written as DNA, the CDR3 is TGCAGCGTTGAGATGAGCTCTGGAAACACCATATATTTT. Protein: CSVEMSSGNTIYF.

This clone was seen a single time. The V and J genes are TRBV6-6 and TRBJ1-1, with D tentatively TRBD1 (5 bases). The germline CDR1 and CDR2 sequences are MNHNY and SVGAGI (reference sequence). The germline V and J ends were trimmed by 6 bases and 5 bases, with 10 bases remaining between them. CDR3 length equals 12 residues. CDR3 coding DNA: TGTGCCAGCAGCCCGGGGGGAACTGAAGCTTTCTTT. Residues: CASSPGGTEAFF.

DNA of the CDR3: TGTGCCTGGAGTCCACGACATGGCATAGTTTGGAGCAATCAGCCCCAGCATTTT. Translation gives CAWSPRHGIVWSNQPQHF. This chain connects TRBV30 to TRBJ1-5; D is ambiguous. The CDR3 is 18 amino acids. V lost 2 bases and J lost 1, with 21 bases in between. Germline CDR1 is GTSNPN and CDR2 is SVGIG (reference sequence).

CDR3 sequence reads: CASSQDRTGVTDTQYF. CDR3 sequence (DNA): TGCGCCAGCAGCCAAGATCGGACAGGGGTAACAGATACGCAGTATTTT. The chain joins TRBV4-3 to TRBJ2-3, with TRBD1 identical over 9 bases. The junction had 4 bases not matched to a gene; V was cut back by 0 bases and J by 3 bases. Germline-derived CDR1 and CDR2 are LGHNA and YSLEER. The CDR3 consists of 16 residues.

The chain is built from TRBV5-1 and TRBJ1-6; D is uncertain. Germline CDR1 and CDR2: SGHRS and YFSETQ. V gave up 6 bases and J gave up 2 bases, with 12 bases separating them. There are 15 residues in the CDR3. The chain's CDR3 is CASTPGNPYNSPLHF. The DNA for the CDR3 is TGCGCCAGCACTCCCGGGAACCCCTATAATTCACCCCTCCACTTT.

This sequence joins TRBV6-7 and TRBJ2-3; TRBD2 might be the D (6 bases). TRBV6-7 is sorted into the ORF group, with uncertain function. The CDR3 covers 13 residues. Trimming stripped 5 bases from V and 7 bases from J, with 13 bases between. The CDR3 protein is CASSPGLRNTQYF. The CDR3 DNA follows: TGTGCCAGCAGTCCGGGACTCCGAAATACGCAGTATTTT.

V gene TRBV12-3 or TRBV12-4 combines with J gene TRBJ1-1, with D possibly matching TRBD1 (5 bases). The CDR3 runs to 13 residues. V was clipped by 3 bases and J by 5 bases, with 10 bases between them. The CDR3 DNA reads as TGTGCCAGCAGTTTCCAGGGTCGGACTGAAGCTTTCTTT. This sequence encodes CASSFQGRTEAFF.

As DNA, the CDR3 is TGTGCCAGCAGCGTAGACGGACAGGGACGAGAGACCCAGTACTTC. This codes for CASSVDGQGRETQYF. This chain connects TRBV9 to TRBJ2-5, with 8 bases identical to TRBD1. Germline V lookup: CDR1 SGDLS, CDR2 YYNGEE. The V gene end was trimmed by 0 bases and the J gene end by 4 bases; junction bases not matched to a gene: 5. This CDR3 contains 15 residues.

The J gene is TRBJ2-1, the V gene TRBV5-4; TRBD2 matches 8 bases. Trimming took 1 base from V and 1 from J; bases not matched to a gene: 4. Germline V gives CDR1 SGHNT, CDR2 YYREEE (reference sequence). This CDR3 spans 16 amino acids. This CDR3 reads CASSLTTSASYNEQFF. DNA for the CDR3: TGTGCCAGCAGCTTGACGACTAGCGCGTCCTACAATGAGCAGTTCTTC. The full variable domain, rest sourced from reference TRBV5-4 and TRBJ2-1, is ETGVTQSPTHLIKTRGQQVTLRCSSQSGHNTVSWYQQALGQGPQFIFQYYREEENGRGNFPPRFSGLQFPNYSSELNVNALELDDSALYLCASSLTTSASYNEQFFGPGTRLTVL.